These 20 T cell receptor beta chains came from one sample sequenced in a study of CD8+ T cells in alopecia areata. Reverse transcribed after extraction, RNA yielded cDNA as the sequencing template. Clones were sequenced by immunoSEQ multiplex PCR, and TCRdb holds only the in-frame ones, with some missing. Of 130,000 to 150,000 clones in the sample, 40% to 65% were seen once. The starting material was CD4+ T cells sorted from blood, obtained at week 0. These TCRs come from a human donor with alopecia areata.

This rearrangement joins TRBV7-9 to TRBJ2-1; either TRBD1 or TRBD2 may supply D (5 bases each). There are 13 residues in the CDR3. Trimming cost V 5 bases and J 5 bases, with 10 bases left between them. The germline V gene has CDR1 SEHNR and CDR2 FQNEAQ (reference sequence). DNA of the CDR3: TGTGCCAGCAGCCCTGGGGGAAACAATGAGCAGTTCTTC. It encodes CASSPGGNNEQFF.

This chain joins TRBV30 and TRBJ1-2; no reliable D call. The V end lost 0 bases, the J end lost 4 bases, and 6 bases lay between the germline ends. Germline loops: CDR1 GTSNPN, CDR2 SVGIG (reference sequence). CDR3 length equals 12 residues. For the CDR3, the DNA is TGTGCCTGGAGTGTTCACACCTATGGCTACACCTTC. This gives the protein CAWSVHTYGYTF.

The V call is TRBV29-1, the J call TRBJ2-7; D perhaps matches TRBD1 (6 bases). V lost 5 bases and J 5 bases, leaving 13 bases between the germline ends. The CDR3 runs 12 residues. Germline values: CDR1 SQVTM, CDR2 ANQGSEA. CDR3 protein: CSVLTGSNEQYF. CDR3 bases: TGCAGCGTTCTGACAGGTTCCAACGAGCAGTACTTC.

The J gene is TRBJ2-1, the V gene TRBV9, with D unresolved. The germline V gene has CDR1 SGDLS and CDR2 YYNGEE. The CDR3 has 13 residues. V lost 1 base, J lost 6 bases, and 8 bases lay in between. DNA of the CDR3: TGTGCCAGCAGCGTATCCCCCCTCAATGAGCAGTTCTTC. It specifies CASSVSPLNEQFF.

The V call is TRBV2, the J call TRBJ1-2; no clear D. Per the germline V gene, CDR1 is SNHLY and CDR2 is FYNNEI. The CDR3 loop spans 13 amino acids. Trimming stripped 6 bases from V and 4 bases from J, with 12 bases between. This CDR3 reads CASRTLTVYGYTF. In nucleotides, the CDR3 is TGTGCCAGCAGGACACTAACCGTCTATGGCTACACCTTC.

V usage is TRBV28 and J usage is TRBJ2-3; 10 bases map to TRBD2. The CDR3 spans 14 residues. J gave up 7 bases and V 5 bases, and 6 bases lay outside the gene matches. CDR1 is MDHEN, CDR2 SYDVKM, per germline. The CDR3 loop reads CASSRTSGTNTQYF. DNA for the CDR3: TGTGCCAGCAGTCGAACTAGCGGGACCAATACGCAGTATTTT.

The chain uses TRBV11-2 and TRBJ2-5, with no clear D. Trimming cost V 5 bases and J 0 bases, with 7 bases left between them. Looked up from germline, CDR1 is SGHAT and CDR2 is FQNNGV. This CDR3 contains 13 residues. CDR3 amino acids: CASSPGHQETQYF. CDR3 coding DNA: TGTGCCAGCAGCCCCGGGCACCAAGAGACCCAGTACTTC.

The V call is TRBV30, the J call TRBJ2-5, with D perhaps given as TRBD1 or TRBD2 (5 bases each). This CDR3 contains 12 residues. Germline loops: CDR1 GTSNPN, CDR2 SVGIG (reference sequence). V gave up 5 bases and J gave up 3 bases, with 10 bases separating them. The CDR3 is CAWYGAEETQYF. The CDR3 nucleotides are TGTGCCTGGTACGGGGCGGAAGAGACCCAGTACTTC.

The chain couples TRBV14 to TRBJ2-7; a possible D gene is TRBD2 (6 bases). Germline V gene sequence: CDR1 SGHDN, CDR2 FVKESK. The V end was cut by 6 bases, the J end by 7 bases, with 19 bases between. The CDR3 extends over 14 amino acids. CDR3 nucleotides: TGTGCCAGCAGTCGACTAGTTTGGGCTTCGGAGCAGTACTTC. This gives the protein CASSRLVWASEQYF.

CDR3 bases: TGCAGCGTTAGGTCCGGGAGTCGGCAAGAGACCCAGTACTTC. This gives the protein CSVRSGSRQETQYF. The gene calls are TRBV29-1 and TRBJ2-5; TRBD2 is a possible D gene (6 bases). Trimming took off 5 bases at V and 2 bases at J, with 15 bases between the two ends. The V gene's germline CDR1 is SQVTM and CDR2 ANQGSEA. This CDR3 is 14 amino acids long.

The rearrangement uses TRBV30 and TRBJ1-2, with D uncertain. The germline V and J ends were trimmed by 2 bases and 6 bases, with 13 bases remaining between them. The germline V gene has CDR1 GTSNPN and CDR2 SVGIG (reference sequence). CDR3 size: 13 residues. CDR3: CAWSLVSSHGYTF. The CDR3 nucleotides read TGTGCCTGGAGTCTTGTCTCCTCACATGGCTACACCTTC. Complete variable domain (other parts from reference TRBV30 and TRBJ1-2): SQTIHQWPATLVQPVGSPLSLECTVEGTSNPNLYWYRQAAGRGLQLLFYSVGIGQISSEVPQNLSASRPQDRQFILSSKKLLLSDSGFYLCAWSLVSSHGYTFGSGTRLTVV.

The chain has TRBV5-1 and TRBJ2-5; D is possibly TRBD1 (5 bases). V lost 0 bases to trimming and J lost 5 bases, with 11 bases between them. The CDR3 is made up of 14 amino acids. Germline CDR1 and CDR2: SGHRS and YFSETQ. The CDR3 loop is CASSLGTPGETQYF. The CDR3 nucleotides are TGCGCCAGCAGCTTGGGGACGCCAGGGGAGACCCAGTACTTC. The whole variable domain, remainder taken from reference TRBV5-1 and TRBJ2-5, is KAGVTQTPRYLIKTRGQQVTLSCSPISGHRSVSWYQQTPGQGLQFLFEYFSETQRNKGNFPGRFSGRQFSNSRSEMNVSTLELGDSALYLCASSLGTPGETQYFGPGTRLLVL.

The chain is built from TRBV4-3 and TRBJ1-5; D remains unclear. V lost 1 base and J 7 bases, leaving 14 bases between the germline ends. The CDR3 totals 15 residues. Germline V gives CDR1 LGHNA, CDR2 YSLEER. The CDR3 region is CASSQAPGLGQPQHF. The CDR3 DNA is TGCGCCAGCAGCCAAGCCCCGGGGTTGGGGCAGCCCCAGCATTTT.

This clone occurred a few times. This chain uses TRBV29-1 with TRBJ2-7; unclear D gene. Per germline, CDR1 SQVTM and CDR2 ANQGSEA. This CDR3 has 13 amino acids. The germline V and J ends were trimmed by 0 bases and 9 bases, with 15 bases remaining between them. The CDR3 coding sequence is TGCAGCGTTGAAGATCGTCTGTCCTCCCGGCAGTACTTC. It yields the protein CSVEDRLSSRQYF.

This rearrangement joins TRBV29-1 to TRBJ2-2; D gene uncertain. The CDR3 is made up of 11 amino acids. Germline V lookup: CDR1 SQVTM, CDR2 ANQGSEA. The V end lost 2 bases, the J end lost 6 bases, and 4 bases lay between the germline ends. CDR3 coding DNA: TGCAGCGTTGAACTTCCCGGGGAGCTGTTTTTT. This codes for CSVELPGELFF.

V is TRBV30 and J is TRBJ2-7; 8 bases agree with TRBD1. The germline CDR1 and CDR2 sequences are GTSNPN and SVGIG (reference sequence). With V trimmed by 2 bases and J by 4 bases, 7 bases remained unmatched. The CDR3 spans 14 residues. This chain's CDR3 is CAWSSGQGRYEQYF. CDR3 DNA sequence: TGTGCCTGGAGTTCCGGACAGGGAAGGTACGAGCAGTACTTC.

This clone was seen more than once but under ten times. The rearrangement joins TRBV5-5 to TRBJ2-7; 7 positions agree with TRBD1. CDR3 size: 13 residues. In germline, CDR1 is SGHKS, CDR2 YYEKEE (reference sequence). Trimming at V came to 4 bases and at J to 2 bases, leaving 3 bases not matched to a gene. CDR3 nucleotides: TGTGCCAGCAGCGCAGGACAGGCCTACGAGCAGTACTTC. This codes for CASSAGQAYEQYF.

The chain joins TRBV30 to TRBJ1-1, with D possibly being TRBD1 (6 bases). This CDR3 is built from 15 residues. Germline V gene sequence: CDR1 GTSNPN, CDR2 SVGIG (reference sequence). Between the trimmed V and J ends, which lost 5 bases and 1 base, there was a span of 17 bases. The CDR3 here is CAWGRMGARNTEAFF. In nucleotides, the CDR3 is TGTGCCTGGGGTCGAATGGGGGCCAGGAACACTGAAGCTTTCTTT.

This clone was seen more than once but under ten times. The chain carries TRBV29-1 and TRBJ2-3; the D is unclear. Per the germline V gene, CDR1 is SQVTM and CDR2 is ANQGSEA. Trimming cost V 6 bases and J 0 bases, with 13 bases left between them. The CDR3 covers 14 residues. CDR3 in amino acids: CSVDLRPSTDTQYF. Here the CDR3 DNA reads TGCAGCGTCGACCTGAGGCCTAGCACAGATACGCAGTATTTT.

CDR3 sequence (DNA): TGTGCCAGCACCCGGGGAGGGAGTCTCCATCGGAACACTGAAGCTTTCTTT. Protein: CASTRGGSLHRNTEAFF. The chain combines TRBV28 with TRBJ1-1; D ambiguous. This CDR3 has 17 amino acids. The ends were cut back, 7 bases at V and 1 base at J, with 22 bases in the middle. Germline-derived CDR1 and CDR2 are MDHEN and SYDVKM.